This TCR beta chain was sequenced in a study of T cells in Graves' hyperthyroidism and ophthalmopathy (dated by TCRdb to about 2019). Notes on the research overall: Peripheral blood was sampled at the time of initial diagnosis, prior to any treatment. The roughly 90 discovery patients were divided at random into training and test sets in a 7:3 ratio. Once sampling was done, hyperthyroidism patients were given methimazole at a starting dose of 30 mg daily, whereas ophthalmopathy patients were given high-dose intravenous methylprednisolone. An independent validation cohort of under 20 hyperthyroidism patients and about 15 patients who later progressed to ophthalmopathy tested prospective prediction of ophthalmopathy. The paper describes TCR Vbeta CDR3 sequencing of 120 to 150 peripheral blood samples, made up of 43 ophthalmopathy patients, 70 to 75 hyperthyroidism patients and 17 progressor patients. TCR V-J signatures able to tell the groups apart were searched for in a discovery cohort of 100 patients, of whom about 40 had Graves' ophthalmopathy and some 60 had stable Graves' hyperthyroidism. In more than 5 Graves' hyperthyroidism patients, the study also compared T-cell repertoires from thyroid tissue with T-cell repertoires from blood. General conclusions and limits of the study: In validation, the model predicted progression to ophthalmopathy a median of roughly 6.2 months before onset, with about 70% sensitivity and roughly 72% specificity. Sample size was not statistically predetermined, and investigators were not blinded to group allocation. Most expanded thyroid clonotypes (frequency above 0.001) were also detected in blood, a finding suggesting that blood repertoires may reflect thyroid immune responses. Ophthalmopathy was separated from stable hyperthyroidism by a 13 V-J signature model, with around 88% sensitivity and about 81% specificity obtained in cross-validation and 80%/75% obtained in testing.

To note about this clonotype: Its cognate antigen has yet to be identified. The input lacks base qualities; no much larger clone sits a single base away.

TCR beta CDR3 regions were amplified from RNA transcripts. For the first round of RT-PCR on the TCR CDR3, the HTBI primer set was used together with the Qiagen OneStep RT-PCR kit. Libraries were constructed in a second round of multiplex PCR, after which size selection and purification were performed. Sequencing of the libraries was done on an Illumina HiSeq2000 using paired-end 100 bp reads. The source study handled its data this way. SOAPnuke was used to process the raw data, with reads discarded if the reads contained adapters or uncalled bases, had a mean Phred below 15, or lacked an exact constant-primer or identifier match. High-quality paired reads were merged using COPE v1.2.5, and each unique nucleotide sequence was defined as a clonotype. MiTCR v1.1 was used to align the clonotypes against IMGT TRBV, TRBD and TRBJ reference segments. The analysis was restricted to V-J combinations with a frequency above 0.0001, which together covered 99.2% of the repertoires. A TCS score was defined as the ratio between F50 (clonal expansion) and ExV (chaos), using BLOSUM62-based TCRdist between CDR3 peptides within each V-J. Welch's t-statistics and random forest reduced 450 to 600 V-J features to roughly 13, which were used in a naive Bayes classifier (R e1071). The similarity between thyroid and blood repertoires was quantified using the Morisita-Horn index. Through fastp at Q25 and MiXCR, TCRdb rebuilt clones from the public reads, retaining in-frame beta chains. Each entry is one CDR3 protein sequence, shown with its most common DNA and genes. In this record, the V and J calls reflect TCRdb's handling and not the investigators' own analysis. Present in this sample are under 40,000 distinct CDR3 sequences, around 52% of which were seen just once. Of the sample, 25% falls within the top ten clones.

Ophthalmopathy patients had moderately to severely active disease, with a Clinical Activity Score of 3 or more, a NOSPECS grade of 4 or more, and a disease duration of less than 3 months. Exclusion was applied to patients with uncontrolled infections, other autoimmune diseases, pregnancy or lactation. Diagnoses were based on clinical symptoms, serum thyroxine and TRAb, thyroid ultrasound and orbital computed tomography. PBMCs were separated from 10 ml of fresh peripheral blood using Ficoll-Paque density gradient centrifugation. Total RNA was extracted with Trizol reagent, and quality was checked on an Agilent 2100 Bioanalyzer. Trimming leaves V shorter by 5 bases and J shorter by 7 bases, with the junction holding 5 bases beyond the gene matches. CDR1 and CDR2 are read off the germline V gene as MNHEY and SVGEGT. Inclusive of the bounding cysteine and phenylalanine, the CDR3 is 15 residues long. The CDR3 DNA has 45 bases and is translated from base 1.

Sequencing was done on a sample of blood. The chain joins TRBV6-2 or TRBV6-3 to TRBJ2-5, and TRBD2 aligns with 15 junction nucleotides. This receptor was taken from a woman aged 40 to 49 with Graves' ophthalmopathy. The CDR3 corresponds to CASSNGLAGGMTQYF. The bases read TGTGCCAGCAGTAACGGACTAGCGGGGGGGATGACCCAGTACTTC.